The 8 T cell receptor beta chains given below trace back to one sample, sequenced in a study of cytomegalovirus exposure and HLA in healthy donors (dated by TCRdb to about 2017). Library creation used the immunoSEQ multiplex PCR assay. For the multiplex PCR, a mixture combining 60 forward primers for TCR Vbeta segments and 13 reverse primers for TCR Jbeta segments was used. TCRdb holds this immuneACCESS table with in-frame rearrangements only. Some clones are missing; in checked studies, unresolved V genes explain under half, and the rest has no known cause. The sample table contains about 200,000 clones; only one count was recorded for 70% of them. Around 3% of the sample goes to the ten largest clones. Sequencing used PBMCs. The receptors here all came from a man aged 40-49 years in good health and CMV-seropositive.

The chain recombines TRBV28 with TRBJ2-7, with a weak D call TRBD1 (6 bases). The CDR3 contains 14 residues. V lost 2 bases and J 2 bases, leaving 10 bases between the germline ends. Germline V gene data show CDR1 as MDHEN and CDR2 as SYDVKM. The CDR3 DNA sequence: TGTGCCAGCAGTTTACCAGGGGCTACCTACGAGCAGTACTTC. It translates to CASSLPGATYEQYF. The full variable domain, completed using reference TRBV28 and TRBJ2-7, is DVKVTQSSRYLVKRTGEKVFLECVQDMDHENMFWYRQDPGLGLRLIYFSYDVKMKEKGDIPEGYSVSREKKERFSLILESASTNQTSMYLCASSLPGATYEQYFGPGTRLTVT.

A few counts support this clone. The chain joins TRBV4-3 to TRBJ1-6, with D uncertain. Germline CDR1 is LGHNA and CDR2 is YSLEER. The CDR3 runs to 15 residues. The V and J ends lost 1 base and 4 bases respectively, with 8 bases between them. The CDR3 spells CASSQAAQYNSPLHF. The CDR3 DNA is TGCGCCAGCAGCCAAGCAGCGCAATATAATTCACCCCTCCACTTT.

DNA for the CDR3: TGCAGCGTCATGCTATCCTACGAGCAGTACTTC. It is translated as CSVMLSYEQYF. This chain links TRBV29-1 with TRBJ2-7; no definite D call. The CDR3 consists of 11 residues. Trimming left V 6 bases short and J 1 base short, with 7 bases between. Germline-derived CDR1 and CDR2 are SQVTM and ANQGSEA.

CDR3 sequence: CASREGLSSDNEQFF. The CDR3 bases are TGTGCCAGTAGGGAAGGGCTATCTAGCGACAATGAGCAGTTCTTC. The chain recombines TRBV19 with TRBJ2-1; D perhaps matches TRBD2 (6 bases). The CDR3 sequence is 15 residues long. Germline V gene data show CDR1 as LNHDA and CDR2 as SQIVND (reference sequence). The V end was cut by 6 bases, the J end by 5 bases, with 17 bases between.

The chain recombines TRBV19 with TRBJ1-3; 9 nucleotides align to TRBD1. Trimming took 9 bases from V and 3 from J; bases not matched to a gene: 3. In germline, CDR1 is LNHDA, CDR2 SQIVND (reference sequence). CDR3 length equals 13 residues. CDR3 protein: CASGQGSGNTIYF. CDR3 bases: TGTGCCAGCGGACAGGGGAGTGGAAACACCATATATTTT.

This rearrangement joins TRBV7-9 to TRBJ2-7, with TRBD1 matching 8 bases. CDR1 is SEHNR, CDR2 FQNEAQ, per germline (reference sequence). Germline trimming cut 2 bases from V and 4 bases from J; bases unmatched to any gene: 7. The CDR3 runs to 15 residues. The CDR3 spells CASSLTGTGIYEQYF. CDR3 DNA: TGTGCCAGCAGCTTAACCGGGACAGGCATTTACGAGCAGTACTTC.

V usage is TRBV10-3 and J usage is TRBJ1-1; tentative D call: TRBD1 (6 bases). Germline V lookup: CDR1 ENHRY, CDR2 SYGVKD. This CDR3 contains 14 residues. CDR3 residues: CALRGGGTNTEAFF. As DNA, the CDR3 is TGTGCTCTCAGGGGAGGGGGAACGAACACTGAAGCTTTCTTT.

The CDR3 sequence: CASSQDRNLEDYEQYF. The CDR3 bases are TGTGCCAGCAGCCAAGACCGTAACTTGGAGGATTACGAGCAGTACTTC. The rearrangement joins TRBV4-2 to TRBJ2-7; a possible D gene is TRBD2 (5 bases). The CDR3 sequence is 16 residues long. Trimming shortened V by 0 bases and J by 4 bases, and 16 bases separated the two germline ends. Germline V gene data show CDR1 as LGHNA and CDR2 as YNFKEQ.